This T cell receptor (beta chain) was captured by sequencing in a study of molecular identifiers for immune sequencing clone quantification. General study results and limits: Reports indicate spiked Jurkat TCR RNA from one cell could be found among around 1 million naive cells.

The ends lost 9 bases at V and 3 bases at J; junction bases unmatched: 8. The CDR3 contains 13 residues. Germline V gene sequence: CDR1 LNHDA, CDR2 SQIVND (reference sequence). From the PCR reads, TCRdb called clonotypes with MiXCR, one entry per CDR3 protein. Here the sample spans some 320,000 distinct CDR3 sequences, 24% being singletons. In its sample, this clonotype was seen a few times. The target antigen is unknown. With 10%, 30% or 50% of RNA, roughly 20,000 to 1,000,000 naive CD8 T cells were sequenced. This chain uses TRBV19 with TRBJ2-7, with 7 bases matching TRBD1. This TCR was recovered from a human donor in good health. Some libraries in this study had Jurkat cell RNA spiked in. The sample taken for sequencing was naive CD8+ T cells from blood, with Jurkat cell RNA spiked in. Subset here: FACS-sorted CD8+CD4-CCR7+CD45RA+ naive T cells. In DNA form, the CDR3 reads TGTGCCAGCCGGGACAGCCTACGCTACGAGCAGTACTTC. Translated, it gives CASRDSLRYEQYF.